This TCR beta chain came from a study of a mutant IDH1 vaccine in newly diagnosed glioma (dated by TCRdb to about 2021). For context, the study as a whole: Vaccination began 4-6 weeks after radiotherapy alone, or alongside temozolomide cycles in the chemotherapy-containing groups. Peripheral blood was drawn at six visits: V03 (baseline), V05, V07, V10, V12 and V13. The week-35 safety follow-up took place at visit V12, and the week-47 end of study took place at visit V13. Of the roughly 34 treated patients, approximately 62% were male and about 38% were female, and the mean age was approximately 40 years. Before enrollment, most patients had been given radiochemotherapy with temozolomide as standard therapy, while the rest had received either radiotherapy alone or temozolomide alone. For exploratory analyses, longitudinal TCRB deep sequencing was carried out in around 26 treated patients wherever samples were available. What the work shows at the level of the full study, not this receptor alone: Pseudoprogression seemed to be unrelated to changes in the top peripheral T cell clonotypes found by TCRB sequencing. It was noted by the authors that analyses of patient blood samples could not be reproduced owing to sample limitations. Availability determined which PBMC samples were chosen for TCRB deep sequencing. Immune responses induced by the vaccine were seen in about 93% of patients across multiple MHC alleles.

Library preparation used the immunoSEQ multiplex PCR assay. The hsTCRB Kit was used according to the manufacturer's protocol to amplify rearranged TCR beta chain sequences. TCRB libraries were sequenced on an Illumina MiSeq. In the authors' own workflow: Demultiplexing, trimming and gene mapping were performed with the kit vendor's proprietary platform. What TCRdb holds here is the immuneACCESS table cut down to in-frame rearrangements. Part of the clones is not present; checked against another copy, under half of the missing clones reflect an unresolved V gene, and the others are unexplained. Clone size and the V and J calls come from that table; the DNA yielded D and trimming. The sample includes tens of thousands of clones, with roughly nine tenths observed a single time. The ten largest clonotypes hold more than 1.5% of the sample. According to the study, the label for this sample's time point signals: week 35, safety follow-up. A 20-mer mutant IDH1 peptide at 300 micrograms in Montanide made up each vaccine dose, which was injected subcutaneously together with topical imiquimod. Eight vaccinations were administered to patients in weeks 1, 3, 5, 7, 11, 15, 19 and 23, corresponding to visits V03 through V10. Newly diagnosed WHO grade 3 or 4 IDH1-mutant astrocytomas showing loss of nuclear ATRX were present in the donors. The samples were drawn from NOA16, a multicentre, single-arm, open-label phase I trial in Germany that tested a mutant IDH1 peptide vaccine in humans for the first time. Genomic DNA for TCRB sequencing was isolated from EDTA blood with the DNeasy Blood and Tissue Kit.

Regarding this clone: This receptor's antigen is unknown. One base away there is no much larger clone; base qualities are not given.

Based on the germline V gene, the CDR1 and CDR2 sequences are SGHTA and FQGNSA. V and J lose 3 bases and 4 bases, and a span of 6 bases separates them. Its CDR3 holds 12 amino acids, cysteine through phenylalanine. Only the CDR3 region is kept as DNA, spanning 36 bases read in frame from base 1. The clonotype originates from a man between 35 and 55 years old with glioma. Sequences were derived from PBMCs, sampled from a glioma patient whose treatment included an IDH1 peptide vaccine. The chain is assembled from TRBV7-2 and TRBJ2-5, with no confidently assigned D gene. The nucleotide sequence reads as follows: TGTGCCAGCAGCTTCCCTAGAGAGACCCAGTACTTC. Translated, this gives CASSFPRETQYF.